The clone carrying this T cell receptor beta chain was detected a few times. Antigen: not known. V trimming: 2 bases; J trimming: 2 bases; junction bases outside the gene matches: 12. There are 18 residues in the CDR3. Germline assignment: CDR1 SGHRS and CDR2 YFSETQ. An equimolar mix of two oligonucleotides served as the beta constant-region primer for TRBC1 and TRBC2. MiXCR, run by TCRdb on the UMI-ligation and nested PCR reads, gives a single entry per CDR3 protein. This table has over 20,000 distinct CDR3 sequences, 9.5% to 12% appearing once. The data were obtained in a study of naive and memory T cell subsets. Study-wide points: TCR counts from RNA may reflect activation-linked expression changes.

Sequenced: central memory CD8+ T cells from blood. The sequence was obtained from a human donor in good health. The gene calls are TRBV5-1 and TRBJ2-2; TRBD2 matches at 7 bases. The CDR3 sequence: CASSFRDYGPLNTGELFF. The DNA of the CDR3 is TGCGCCAGCAGCTTCCGGGACTACGGACCCCTAAACACCGGGGAGCTGTTTTTT.